The 25 T cell receptor beta chains presented below share a single source sample, sequenced in a study of breast tumors, draining lymph nodes, adjacent tissues. TCRdb reprocessed the multiplex PCR reads with MiXCR, giving one entry per CDR3 protein. The table lists about 140,000 distinct CDR3 sequences, 20% to 25% of them singletons, with under 3% in the top ten. Breast cancer patients provided tissue from their axillary draining lymph nodes. Sequenced sample: axillary lymph node tissue. The receptors were gathered from a female donor with breast cancer. Some clones in this sample may be carry-over from other donors' samples.

This clonotype was counted at least ten times. The chain employs TRBV2 and TRBJ1-5; perhaps TRBD1 as D (6 bases). The germline gives CDR1 SNHLY, CDR2 FYNNEI. The V and J ends lost 7 bases and 8 bases respectively, with 12 bases between them. The CDR3 loop spans 12 amino acids. The CDR3 is CASTGGTEPQHF. Here the CDR3 DNA reads TGTGCCAGCACGGGGGGCACAGAGCCCCAGCATTTT.

A note on this clonotype: This may be a read error, as it is one base from a much larger clone. CDR3 loop: CASSERTGISGANALTF. DNA for the CDR3: TGCGCCAGCAGTGAGAGGACAGGGATCTCTGGGGCCAACGCCCTGACTTTC. The rearrangement joins TRBV5-1 to TRBJ2-6; 8 nucleotides line up with TRBD1. Germline CDR1 SGHRS, CDR2 YFSETQ. The CDR3 length is 17 residues.

The table lists this clonotype with many counts. V usage is TRBV30 and J usage is TRBJ2-3; 8 nucleotides match TRBD2. V gave up 2 bases and J gave up 1 base; unmatched junction bases: 2. CDR3 length: 14 amino acids. CDR1 is GTSNPN and CDR2 is SVGIG in the germline V gene (reference sequence). For the CDR3, the DNA is TGTGCCTGGAGTAACGGGAGGGGCACAGATACGCAGTATTTT. This gives the protein CAWSNGRGTDTQYF.

The sample holds many counts of this clonotype. The chain has TRBV19 and TRBJ1-5; D not certain. There are 14 residues in the CDR3. CDR1 LNHDA and CDR2 SQIVND come from the germline V gene (reference sequence). The ends were cut back, 7 bases at V and 0 bases at J, with 10 bases in the middle. The CDR3: CASTWGYSNQPQHF. The CDR3 nucleotides are TGTGCCAGTACCTGGGGTTATAGCAATCAGCCCCAGCATTTT.

In its sample, this clonotype was seen a few times. This rearrangement joins TRBV2 to TRBJ1-5, with a possible D match to TRBD1 (5 bases). Trimming took 7 bases from V and 6 from J, leaving 13 bases between them. Germline V gives CDR1 SNHLY, CDR2 FYNNEI. The CDR3 runs to 13 residues. CDR3 region: CASTRERGQPQHF. CDR3 in DNA: TGTGCCAGCACCAGGGAGCGAGGTCAGCCCCAGCATTTT.

This clonotype showed up just a few times. The rearrangement links TRBV5-8 to TRBJ2-3, with 7 bases fitting TRBD2. Trimming at V came to 5 bases and at J to 4 bases, leaving 4 bases not matched to a gene. From germline, CDR1 is SGHTS and CDR2 YDEGEE. This CDR3 is built from 13 residues. CDR3 sequence reads: CASRIRGADTQYF. As DNA, the CDR3 is TGTGCCAGCAGGATCCGGGGGGCAGATACGCAGTATTTT.

Of note for this clonotype: A read error is possible here, since a much larger clone lies one base away. The chain carries TRBV7-2 and TRBJ2-2, with TRBD2 matching over 14 bases. Germline lookup yields CDR1 SGHTA and CDR2 FQGNSA. There are 17 residues in the CDR3. CDR3 in DNA: TGTGCCAGCAGCCCCAGACTAGCGGGAGGGCCCACCGAGGAGCTGTTTTTT. Amino acids: CASSPRLAGGPTEELFF.

This clonotype was seen at least ten times. The chain is built from TRBV20-1 and TRBJ1-5; 8 nucleotides match TRBD1. Germline V gives CDR1 DFQATT, CDR2 SNEGSKA (reference sequence). There are 14 residues in the CDR3. The J segment lost 1 base and the V segment lost 2 bases, leaving 1 base of the junction unmatched. CDR3 in DNA: TGCAGTGCTAGACAGGGGGCGAGCAATCAGCCCCAGCATTTT. Amino acid sequence: CSARQGASNQPQHF.

In regard to this clonotype: It may be a read error: a sequence one base away is much more abundant. The conserved phenylalanine or tryptophan normally closing the CDR3 is absent here, so this likely arose from a read error. The chain joins TRBV10-3 to TRBJ2-7; TRBD2 might be the D (5 bases). Trimming left V 10 bases short and J 7 bases short, with 20 bases between. Germline V CDR1 and CDR2: ENHRY, SYGVKD. The CDR3 is made up of 13 amino acids. This CDR3 reads CASSQRGTQEQYY. The CDR3 DNA is TGTGCCAGCAGCCAACGGGGTACTCAGGAGCAGTACTAC.

This clonotype was seen ten or more times. The V and J genes are TRBV5-1 and TRBJ2-1; TRBD2 agrees at 7 bases. This CDR3 has 15 residues. The V gene end was trimmed by 1 base and the J gene end by 7 bases; junction bases not matched to a gene: 8. The V gene's germline CDR1 is SGHRS and CDR2 YFSETQ. CDR3 region: CASSLSQRELNEQFF. The CDR3 nucleotides are TGCGCCAGCAGCTTGTCGCAGCGGGAACTGAATGAGCAGTTCTTC.

This clonotype was picked up many times. V gene TRBV5-6 combines with J gene TRBJ2-7; 10 bases map to TRBD2. The CDR3 runs 15 residues. Per germline, CDR1 SGHDT and CDR2 YYEEEE. V was clipped by 3 bases and J by 5 bases; unmatched bases: 8. CDR3 DNA sequence: TGTGCCAGCAGCTCCATAGCTAGCGGGAGCCACGAGCAGTACTTC. Amino acids: CASSSIASGSHEQYF.

This clonotype came up many times. This sequence joins TRBV6-4 and TRBJ2-7; D is undetermined. The CDR3 loop spans 14 amino acids. The germline V and J ends were trimmed by 9 bases and 0 bases, with 15 bases remaining between them. The V gene's germline CDR1 is MRHNA and CDR2 SNTAGT. Here the CDR3 DNA reads TGTGCCAGAGGGCATGTGGTGAGCTCCTACGAGCAGTACTTC. It codes for CARGHVVSSYEQYF.

This clonotype was observed many times. V gene TRBV11-3 combines with J gene TRBJ2-3; no reliable D call. With 0 bases removed from V and 7 bases from J, the gap between germline ends came to 8 bases. The CDR3 runs to 13 residues. The germline V gene has CDR1 SGHNT and CDR2 YENEEA. CDR3 sequence: CASSLDRANTQYF. The CDR3 DNA reads as TGTGCCAGCAGCTTAGATCGAGCCAATACGCAGTATTTT. The complete variable domain, with remaining parts taken from reference TRBV11-3 and TRBJ2-3, reads EAGVVQSPRYKIIEKKQPVAFWCNPISGHNTLYWYLQNLGQGPELLIRYENEEAVDDSQLPKDRFSAERLKGVDSTLKIQPAELGDSAVYLCASSLDRANTQYFGPGTRLTVL.

Remarks on this clonotype: This may arise from a read error, as a much more abundant clone is one base away. The J gene is TRBJ2-1, the V gene TRBV6-2 or TRBV6-3; 8 bases line up with TRBD2. V trimming: 2 bases; J trimming: 7 bases; junction bases outside the gene matches: 13. The germline CDR1 and CDR2 sequences are MNHEY and SVGEGT. CDR3 length: 17 residues. The chain's CDR3 is CASSYTGLAGTLNEQFF. The CDR3 coding sequence is TGTGCCAGCAGTTACACCGGGCTAGCGGGTACACTAAATGAGCAGTTCTTC.

This clonotype appeared many times. The chain carries TRBV3-1 and TRBJ1-6, with 8 positions matching TRBD1. The CDR3 extends over 15 amino acids. Germline V lookup: CDR1 LGHDT, CDR2 YNNKEL (reference sequence). Germline trimming cut 7 bases from V and 7 bases from J; bases unmatched to any gene: 9. The CDR3 protein is CASTSGGTGNSPLHF. Written as DNA, the CDR3 is TGTGCCAGCACCTCAGGCGGGACAGGCAATTCACCCCTCCACTTT.

There are many counts of this clonotype. The rearrangement uses TRBV5-1 and TRBJ2-7, with D perhaps matching TRBD1 (6 bases). Germline V lookup: CDR1 SGHRS, CDR2 YFSETQ. Trimming removed 0 bases from V and 3 bases from J, with 16 bases in between. The CDR3 length is 16 residues. Here the CDR3 DNA reads TGCGCCAGCAGCTTGGATTTCCGGGACACCAACTACGAGCAGTACTTC. The encoded protein is CASSLDFRDTNYEQYF.

With respect to this clonotype: A much larger clone is a single base away; this may be a read error. The chain uses TRBV5-4 and TRBJ2-3; 7 nucleotides match TRBD1. V was clipped by 4 bases and J by 2 bases; unmatched bases: 10. Looked up from germline, CDR1 is SGHNT and CDR2 is YYREEE (reference sequence). The CDR3 sequence is 16 residues long. DNA for the CDR3: TGTGCCAGCAGCCGCGAGGGGGCAGCGCTCACAGATACGCAGTATTTT. This encodes CASSREGAALTDTQYF. The full variable domain, in which reference TRBV5-4 and TRBJ2-3 provide the parts outside the CDR3, is ETGVTQSPTHLIKTRGQQVTLRCSSQSGHNTVSWYQQALGQGPQFIFQYYREEENGRGNFPPRFSGLQFPNYSSELNVNALELDDSALYLCASSREGAALTDTQYFGPGTRLTVL.

In its sample, this clonotype was seen many times. This chain links TRBV15 with TRBJ2-3, with 9 positions matching TRBD2. CDR1 LNHNV and CDR2 YYDKDF come from the germline V gene (reference sequence). The length of the CDR3 is 16 residues. With 5 bases clipped from V and 3 bases from J, the junction kept 9 bases outside the gene matches. This chain's CDR3 is CATSRLAGEWTDTQYF. The CDR3 DNA reads TGTGCCACCAGCCGATTAGCGGGAGAGTGGACAGATACGCAGTATTTT.

The rearrangement uses TRBV11-2 and TRBJ2-7; tentatively, D is TRBD1 (6 bases). V was trimmed by 1 base and J by 1 base, leaving 14 bases between them. This CDR3 is built from 16 residues. Germline V lookup: CDR1 SGHAT, CDR2 FQNNGV. CDR3: CASSLVSGRGSYEQYF. As DNA, the CDR3 is TGTGCCAGCAGCTTAGTGTCGGGCAGGGGATCCTACGAGCAGTACTTC.

This clonotype appeared once. This chain links TRBV4-1 with TRBJ1-4, with D unclear. CDR1 MGHRA and CDR2 YSYEKL come from the germline V gene. V was clipped by 1 base and J by 5 bases, with 8 bases between them. The CDR3 has 14 amino acids. CDR3 amino acids: CASSQGSYNEKLFF. DNA of the CDR3: TGCGCCAGCAGCCAAGGGTCCTACAATGAAAAACTGTTTTTT.

This clonotype showed up many times. This chain uses TRBV7-2 with TRBJ2-1; 12 bases fit TRBD2. With 6 bases clipped from V and 3 bases from J, the junction kept 3 bases outside the gene matches. This CDR3 comprises 15 residues. The germline V gene has CDR1 SGHTA and CDR2 FQGNSA. CDR3 in amino acids: CASSKTSGSYNEQFF. CDR3 bases: TGTGCCAGCAGTAAGACTAGCGGGAGCTACAATGAGCAGTTCTTC. The variable domain in full, with the rest retrieved from reference TRBV7-2 and TRBJ2-1, is GAGVSQSPSNKVTEKGKDVELRCDPISGHTALYWYRQSLGQGLEFLIYFQGNSAPDKSGLPSDRFSAERTGGSVSTLTIQRTQQEDSAVYLCASSKTSGSYNEQFFGPGTRLTVL.

About this clonotype: A much bigger clone sits one base away, suggesting this may be a read error. This chain links TRBV29-1 with TRBJ2-7; 7 bases are a match to TRBD2. Germline V gene lookup returns CDR1 SQVTM and CDR2 ANQGSEA. The CDR3 has 13 residues. In DNA form, the CDR3 reads TGCAGCGTTTCCCGGGGGGTTGCCTACGGGCAGTACTTC. It yields the protein CSVSRGVAYGQYF.

Comment on this clonotype: A read error may explain this, as a much larger clone is one base away. This sequence joins TRBV19 and TRBJ2-3; 10 nucleotides align to TRBD2. The CDR3 has 13 residues. Germline V lookup: CDR1 LNHDA, CDR2 SQIVND (reference sequence). CDR3 sequence reads: CASRLAGTDAQYF. The CDR3 nucleotides read TGTGCCAGTCGACTAGCGGGCACAGATGCGCAGTATTTT.

This clonotype was observed many times. The rearrangement links TRBV20-1 to TRBJ2-2; 9 nucleotides line up with TRBD1. In germline, CDR1 is DFQATT, CDR2 SNEGSKA (reference sequence). There are 16 residues in the CDR3. Germline trimming cut 0 bases from V and 2 bases from J; bases unmatched to any gene: 4. The chain's CDR3 is CSARDPGQGNTGELFF. In DNA form, the CDR3 reads TGCAGTGCTAGAGATCCGGGACAGGGTAACACCGGGGAGCTGTTTTTT.

The chain has TRBV9 and TRBJ2-1, with D unresolved. CDR1 SGDLS and CDR2 YYNGEE come from the germline V gene. V lost 2 bases and J 7 bases, leaving 10 bases between the germline ends. The CDR3 runs 13 residues. The CDR3 here is CASSVQAWNEQFF. The CDR3 DNA follows: TGTGCCAGCAGCGTTCAAGCGTGGAATGAGCAGTTCTTC.